One and the same sample provided the 9 T cell receptor beta chains below, sequenced in a study of shared clonotypes between healthy human individuals. TCRdb's table, derived via immunoSEQ multiplex PCR, lists solely in-frame clones and lacks some. The sample has 1.6 million or so clones, roughly 97% seen once; the top ten hold approximately 1.1%. The sequenced material came from naive CD4+ T cells sorted from blood. Subset specified: CD45RA+ positively selected. The receptor source for this set is a young man in good health.

The chain uses TRBV28 and TRBJ2-7; D might be TRBD1 (6 bases). The V end lost 10 bases, the J end lost 3 bases, and 19 bases lay between the germline ends. The germline gives CDR1 MDHEN, CDR2 SYDVKM. CDR3 length equals 14 residues. The CDR3 spells CATGKRQVDYEQYF. The CDR3 DNA follows: TGTGCCACCGGAAAACGACAGGTAGACTACGAGCAGTACTTC.

The chain is built from TRBV6-5 and TRBJ2-1, with D hard to call. V was pared by 6 bases and J by 6 bases, with 18 bases between. Germline V gives CDR1 MNHEY, CDR2 SVGAGI. The CDR3 has 15 amino acids. CDR3 in DNA: TGTGCCAGCAGGCAGAGGCCCAAGGAGAGCAATGAGCAGTTCTTC. The encoded protein is CASRQRPKESNEQFF.

The chain employs TRBV9 and TRBJ2-3; D call uncertain. With 0 bases removed from V and 1 base from J, the gap between germline ends came to 12 bases. The CDR3 spans 16 residues. The germline gives CDR1 SGDLS, CDR2 YYNGEE. The CDR3 DNA reads TGTGCCAGCAGCGTAGCTGGCAGGCCAGGCACAGATACGCAGTATTTT. It encodes CASSVAGRPGTDTQYF.

The rearrangement joins TRBV5-1 to TRBJ2-5; 7 nucleotides agree with TRBD2. The V segment lost 0 bases and the J segment 5 bases; nucleotides outside the gene matches: 16. The CDR3 runs to 18 residues. Germline lookup yields CDR1 SGHRS and CDR2 YFSETQ. Here the CDR3 reads CASSLEASGVVGIETQYF. The CDR3 DNA is TGCGCCAGCAGCTTGGAGGCTAGCGGAGTTGTCGGAATTGAGACCCAGTACTTC.

The rearrangement links TRBV19 to TRBJ2-2, with a tentative D call TRBD2 (6 bases). Germline V gene sequence: CDR1 LNHDA, CDR2 SQIVND (reference sequence). This CDR3 is 16 amino acids long. Trimming stripped 7 bases from V and 2 bases from J, with 17 bases between. The CDR3 bases are TGTGCCAGTATCAAAAGGGACTTACCAAACACCGGGGAGCTGTTTTTT. Translated: CASIKRDLPNTGELFF.

This clone was counted a single time. The J gene is TRBJ2-1, the V gene TRBV6-5, with D possibly matching TRBD2 (6 bases). The CDR3 sequence is 15 residues long. The V gene's germline CDR1 is MNHEY and CDR2 SVGAGI. The ends were cut back, 11 bases at V and 4 bases at J, with 21 bases in the middle. Written as DNA, the CDR3 is TGTGCCTACCCCACACGACGGGACTCGTACAATGAGCAGTTCTTC. Translating it yields CAYPTRRDSYNEQFF.

Note on this clone: Within the sample, other DNA sequences also encode this same CDR3. The gene calls are TRBV5-4 and TRBJ2-1; a weak D match, TRBD1 (5 bases). CDR1 is SGHNT and CDR2 is YYREEE in the germline V gene (reference sequence). Between the trimmed V and J ends, which lost 0 bases and 8 bases, there was a span of 9 bases. The length of the CDR3 is 13 residues. CDR3 bases: TGTGCCAGCAGCTTGGCAGGGCGGTATGAGCAGTTCTTC. It specifies CASSLAGRYEQFF. Full variable domain (missing parts from reference TRBV5-4 and TRBJ2-1): ETGVTQSPTHLIKTRGQQVTLRCSSQSGHNTVSWYQQALGQGPQFIFQYYREEENGRGNFPPRFSGLQFPNYSSELNVNALELDDSALYLCASSLAGRYEQFFGPGTRLTVL.

The chain recombines TRBV6-1 with TRBJ2-1, with D uncertain. The germline CDR1 and CDR2 sequences are MNHNS and SASEGT. This CDR3 has 12 amino acids. The V end was cut by 9 bases, the J end by 3 bases, with 9 bases between. CDR3 coding DNA: TGTGCCAGTAAGCAAATCTACAATGAGCAGTTCTTC. Encoded protein: CASKQIYNEQFF.

V usage is TRBV7-2 and J usage is TRBJ2-7; TRBD1 is a possible D gene (6 bases). CDR1 is SGHTA, CDR2 FQGNSA, per germline. The V and J ends lost 6 bases and 7 bases respectively, with 13 bases between them. This CDR3 has 12 amino acids. Here the CDR3 reads CASSRDTIEQYF. CDR3 sequence (DNA): TGTGCCAGCAGTCGGGACACCATAGAGCAGTACTTC.